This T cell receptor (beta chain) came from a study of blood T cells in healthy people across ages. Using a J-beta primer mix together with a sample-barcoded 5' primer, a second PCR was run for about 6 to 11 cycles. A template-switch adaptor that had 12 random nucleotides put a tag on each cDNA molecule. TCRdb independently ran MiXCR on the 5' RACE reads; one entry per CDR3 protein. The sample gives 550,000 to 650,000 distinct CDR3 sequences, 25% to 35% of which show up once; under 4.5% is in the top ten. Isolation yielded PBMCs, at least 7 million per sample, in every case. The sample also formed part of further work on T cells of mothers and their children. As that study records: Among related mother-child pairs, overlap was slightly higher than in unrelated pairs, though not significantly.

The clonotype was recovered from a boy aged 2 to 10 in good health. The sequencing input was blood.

The CDR3 sequence: CASSLVGGGAWRPDTQYF. The CDR3 DNA follows: TGTGCCAGCAGTTTAGTTGGCGGGGGGGCCTGGAGACCAGATACGCAGTATTTT. V and J are TRBV12-3 or TRBV12-4 and TRBJ2-3; 9 nucleotides line up with TRBD2. J was trimmed by 4 bases and V by 1 base; bases with no gene match: 12. There are 18 residues in the CDR3.